The 29 T cell receptor beta chains in this list originate from one sample, sequenced in a study of vaccination effects on CD4 cells after COVID-19. Their specific antigens are unknown. Ahead of sequencing, the ViraFEST assay grew antigen-specific CD4+ T cells using viral peptide pools. Upon completion of around eleven days in culture, CD4+ T cells were isolated. Nucleocapsid antibody tests were negative, and the vaccine recipients had no prior SARS-CoV-2 infection. Libraries were prepared by immunoSEQ multiplex PCR; TCRdb keeps only in-frame clonotypes and omits some of them. The sample consists of fewer than 30,000 clones, over 70% of them appearing once. This specimen consisted of CD4+ T cells from PBMCs cultured with SARS-CoV-2 spike peptides, obtained before COVID-19 vaccination. These receptors were obtained from a human donor who received a COVID-19 vaccine.

The chain links TRBV7-2 to TRBJ2-3; TRBD1 might be the D (6 bases). This CDR3 is built from 16 residues. Trimming pared 4 bases from V and 2 bases from J, leaving 16 bases between. The germline gives CDR1 SGHTA, CDR2 FQGNSA. CDR3 in amino acids: CASSSRGTRYTDTQYF. In nucleotides, the CDR3 is TGTGCCAGCAGCTCGAGGGGGACCCGATACACAGATACGCAGTATTTT.

V gene TRBV30 combines with J gene TRBJ1-5; no firm D call. CDR1 is GTSNPN and CDR2 is SVGIG in the germline V gene (reference sequence). This CDR3 has 13 residues. With 0 bases removed from V and 0 bases from J, the gap between germline ends came to 3 bases. CDR3 sequence reads: CAWSVGSNQPQHF. The CDR3, as DNA: TGTGCCTGGAGTGTAGGTAGCAATCAGCCCCAGCATTTT.

J is TRBJ2-3 and V is TRBV7-2; no reliable D call. The germline gives CDR1 SGHTA, CDR2 FQGNSA. This CDR3 has 12 amino acids. V lost 5 bases and J lost 4, with 7 bases in between. The CDR3 coding sequence is TGTGCCAGCAGCCGAGACGCAGATACGCAGTATTTT. It yields the protein CASSRDADTQYF.

This clone turned up a few times. The chain joins TRBV3-1 (or the pseudogene TRBV3-2) to TRBJ1-6; 8 bases match TRBD1. V lost 4 bases and J lost 5; bases outside the gene matches: 4. This CDR3 has 15 amino acids. The germline V gene encodes CDR1 LGHDT and CDR2 YNNKEL (reference sequence). DNA for the CDR3: TGTGCCAGCAGCCCCGGACAGGGAAATAATTCACCCCTCCACTTT. It yields the protein CASSPGQGNNSPLHF.

V usage is TRBV12-3 or TRBV12-4 and J usage is TRBJ1-2; 9 bases are a match to TRBD1. This CDR3 is built from 13 residues. J lost 4 bases, V lost 3 bases, and 0 bases had no gene match. The CDR3 DNA reads as TGTGCCAGCAGTTTGACAGGGGGCTATGGCTACACCTTC. This translates into CASSLTGGYGYTF.

The V gene is TRBV14, the J gene TRBJ2-7; D uncertain. Germline CDR1 is SGHDN and CDR2 is FVKESK. V was trimmed by 5 bases and J by 5 bases, leaving 13 bases between them. The CDR3 totals 13 residues. CDR3 sequence (DNA): TGTGCCAGCAGCGTAGATCACAACCACGAGCAGTACTTC. This codes for CASSVDHNHEQYF.

The gene calls are TRBV5-1 and TRBJ1-1; no clear D. The CDR3 spans 11 residues. The germline CDR1 and CDR2 sequences are SGHRS and YFSETQ. V lost 0 bases and J 6 bases, leaving 3 bases between the germline ends. CDR3 sequence: CASSLGPEAFF. The CDR3 DNA reads TGCGCCAGCAGCTTGGGTCCTGAAGCTTTCTTT.

The rearrangement uses TRBV7-2 and TRBJ1-1; weak D call: TRBD1 (5 bases). CDR1 SGHTA and CDR2 FQGNSA come from the germline V gene. The germline V and J ends were trimmed by 8 bases and 3 bases, with 13 bases remaining between them. The CDR3 consists of 13 residues. CDR3 sequence: CASGGAGDTEAFF. CDR3 DNA sequence: TGTGCCAGCGGTGGGGCGGGAGACACTGAAGCTTTCTTT.

The chain has TRBV30 and TRBJ1-2; the D gene is possibly TRBD1 (6 bases). The germline V gene encodes CDR1 GTSNPN and CDR2 SVGIG (reference sequence). Trimming stripped 5 bases from V and 7 bases from J, with 14 bases between. The CDR3 loop spans 12 amino acids. CDR3 coding DNA: TGTGCCTGGTCCCCGGGAGGGGGTGGCTACACCTTC. Translated: CAWSPGGGGYTF.

The chain links TRBV28 to TRBJ2-3; D might be TRBD1 (7 bases). Germline CDR1 is MDHEN and CDR2 is SYDVKM. Trimming cost V 10 bases and J 2 bases, with 13 bases left between them. The CDR3 spans 13 residues. CDR3: CATGGQLTDTQYF. The CDR3 coding sequence is TGTGCCACCGGGGGACAGCTCACAGATACGCAGTATTTT.

The chain combines TRBV19 with TRBJ2-5, with D tentatively TRBD2 (5 bases). Looked up from germline, CDR1 is LNHDA and CDR2 is SQIVND (reference sequence). CDR3 size: 14 residues. V lost 1 base to trimming and J lost 1 base, with 7 bases between them. For the CDR3, the DNA is TGTGCCAGTAGTATAGGAGGGCCCCAAGAGACCCAGTACTTC. It encodes CASSIGGPQETQYF.

The CDR3 here is CASSQGNSGTQQYF. CDR3 nucleotide sequence: TGTGCCAGCAGCCAAGGTAATAGCGGTACGCAGCAGTACTTC. This chain joins TRBV4-2 and TRBJ2-7; D might be TRBD2 (6 bases). The CDR3 sequence is 14 residues long. V lost 1 base to trimming and J lost 8 bases, with 15 bases between them. Germline V gene sequence: CDR1 LGHNA, CDR2 YNFKEQ.

The V call is TRBV4-2, the J call TRBJ2-2; a weak D match, TRBD1 (6 bases). CDR1 and CDR2 (germline): LGHNA, YNFKEQ. The CDR3 is made up of 15 amino acids. Trimming took 6 bases from V and 6 from J, leaving 17 bases between them. The chain's CDR3 is CASSVQGSSPGELFF. The CDR3 DNA sequence: TGTGCCAGCAGTGTGCAGGGGTCATCTCCCGGGGAGCTGTTTTTT.

The chain is built from TRBV6-5 and TRBJ1-1, with 12 bases identical to TRBD1. CDR1 and CDR2 from the germline V gene are MNHEY and SVGAGI. J was trimmed by 11 bases and V by 6 bases; bases with no gene match: 13. This CDR3 contains 15 residues. The chain's CDR3 is CASSLRDRGRLVAFF. CDR3 coding DNA: TGTGCCAGCAGCCTAAGGGACAGGGGGCGATTGGTGGCTTTCTTT.

The CDR3 DNA sequence: TGCGCCAGCAGTGAAACCAGTAGCCTTTATGGCTACACCTTC. It specifies CASSETSSLYGYTF. This sequence joins TRBV10-1 and TRBJ1-2; D is ambiguous. This CDR3 is 14 amino acids long. The ends were cut back, 3 bases at V and 5 bases at J, with 13 bases in the middle. Per the germline V gene, CDR1 is WNHNN and CDR2 is SYGVQD (reference sequence).

The chain has TRBV19 and TRBJ1-3; D is unresolved. Germline lookup yields CDR1 LNHDA and CDR2 SQIVND (reference sequence). V lost 3 bases, J lost 4 bases, and 13 bases lay in between. The CDR3 is 15 amino acids. The CDR3: CASSIGPRRGNTIYF. CDR3 DNA sequence: TGTGCCAGTAGTATTGGCCCCCGGAGAGGAAACACCATATATTTT. Full variable domain (outside the CDR3, taken from reference TRBV19 and TRBJ1-3): DGGITQSPKYLFRKEGQNVTLSCEQNLNHDAMYWYRQDPGQGLRLIYYSQIVNDFQKGDIAEGYSVSREKKESFPLTVTSAQKNPTAFYLCASSIGPRRGNTIYFGEGSWLTVV.

The gene calls are TRBV2 and TRBJ2-7, with unresolved D. V was pared by 3 bases and J by 2 bases, with 5 bases between. The CDR3 covers 12 residues. In germline, CDR1 is SNHLY, CDR2 FYNNEI. CDR3 bases: TGTGCCAGCAGTGATGTCCCCTACGAGCAGTACTTC. This gives the protein CASSDVPYEQYF.

Only a few counts were recorded for this clone. The J gene is TRBJ1-1, the V gene TRBV3-1 (or the pseudogene TRBV3-2), with a tentative D call TRBD1 (5 bases). The CDR3 is made up of 11 amino acids. The germline V gene has CDR1 LGHDT and CDR2 YNNKEL (reference sequence). V shed 1 base and J shed 10 bases, with 7 bases lying between them. The CDR3 loop is CASSQAGGAFF. The CDR3 DNA sequence: TGTGCCAGCAGCCAAGCGGGGGGAGCTTTCTTT.

This clone is termed medium-sized. Different DNA sequences within this sample yield the same CDR3. The V call is TRBV9, the J call TRBJ1-3; D not resolved. Trimming shortened V by 0 bases and J by 4 bases, and 5 bases separated the two germline ends. Per germline, CDR1 SGDLS and CDR2 YYNGEE. The CDR3 covers 13 residues. CDR3 coding DNA: TGTGCCAGCAGCGTAGGAGACGGAAACACCATATATTTT. Protein: CASSVGDGNTIYF. The variable domain in full, completed from reference TRBV9 and TRBJ1-3, reads DSGVTQTPKHLITATGQRVTLRCSPRSGDLSVYWYQQSLDQGLQFLIQYYNGEERAKGNILERFSAQQFPDLHSELNLSSLELGDSALYFCASSVGDGNTIYFGEGSWLTVV.

This clone was counted a single time. CDR3: CASSGDRHNEQFF. CDR3 nucleotide sequence: TGTGCCAGCAGTGGGGACAGACACAATGAGCAGTTCTTC. The V call is TRBV2, the J call TRBJ2-1; 7 bases line up with TRBD1. The CDR3 consists of 13 residues. V trimming: 4 bases; J trimming: 5 bases; junction bases outside the gene matches: 2. The V gene's germline CDR1 is SNHLY and CDR2 FYNNEI. Full variable domain (rest looked up from reference TRBV2 and TRBJ2-1): EPEVTQTPSHQVTQMGQEVILRCVPISNHLYFYWYRQILGQKVEFLVSFYNNEISEKSEIFDDQFSVERPDGSNFTLKIRSTKLEDSAMYFCASSGDRHNEQFFGPGTRLTVL.

The chain has TRBV25-1 and TRBJ2-2; tentatively, D is TRBD1 or TRBD2 (6 bases each). The ends were cut back, 2 bases at V and 4 bases at J, with 8 bases in the middle. Germline CDR1 is MGHDK and CDR2 is SYGVNS. The CDR3 has 14 amino acids. CDR3 amino acids: CASSEEGGTGELFF. The CDR3 DNA reads as TGTGCCAGCAGTGAAGAGGGGGGCACCGGGGAGCTGTTTTTT. Complete variable domain (other parts from reference TRBV25-1 and TRBJ2-2): EADIYQTPRYLVIGTGKKITLECSQTMGHDKMYWYQQDPGMELHLIHYSYGVNSTEKGDLSSESTVSRIRTEHFPLTLESARPSHTSQYLCASSEEGGTGELFFGEGSRLTVL.

The chain has TRBV5-5 and TRBJ2-3; no clear D gene. The germline gives CDR1 SGHKS, CDR2 YYEKEE (reference sequence). This CDR3 is 13 amino acids long. V was pared by 4 bases and J by 3 bases, with 9 bases between. The CDR3 DNA follows: TGTGCCAGCAGCCCGGTGGGAACAGATACGCAGTATTTT. Its translation is CASSPVGTDTQYF.

This chain connects TRBV11-2 to TRBJ1-6, with TRBD1 matching 9 bases. The CDR3 has 15 amino acids. After removal of 5 bases from V and 10 bases from J, the junction contained 9 bases not matched to a gene. Germline values: CDR1 SGHAT, CDR2 FQNNGV. The CDR3 loop reads CASSGTGSVRSPLHF. The CDR3 DNA reads TGTGCCAGCAGCGGGACAGGGTCGGTGAGGTCACCCCTCCACTTT.

The V gene is TRBV27, the J gene TRBJ2-7; a possible D gene is TRBD1 (5 bases). Trimming removed 7 bases from V and 0 bases from J, with 13 bases in between. CDR3 size: 14 residues. Germline loops: CDR1 MNHEY, CDR2 SMNVEV (reference sequence). The chain's CDR3 is CASKRQINSYEQYF. The CDR3 DNA reads as TGTGCCAGCAAGCGACAGATAAACTCCTACGAGCAGTACTTC.

The chain carries TRBV7-6 and TRBJ2-2; weak D call: TRBD1 (9 bases). Between the trimmed V and J ends, which lost 5 bases and 0 bases, there was a span of 16 bases. This CDR3 contains 17 residues. CDR1 is SGHVS, CDR2 FNYEAQ, per germline. CDR3 residues: CASSPGGDRANTGELFF. The CDR3 nucleotides read TGTGCCAGCAGCCCCGGGGGGGACAGGGCGAACACCGGGGAGCTGTTTTTT.

This clone was detected only once. The CDR3 here is CASRTAYNEQFF. The CDR3 DNA follows: TGTGCCAGCAGAACAGCATACAATGAGCAGTTCTTC. The V and J genes are TRBV6-5 and TRBJ2-1; unclear D gene. V lost 6 bases to trimming and J lost 4 bases, with 7 bases between them. The CDR3 is 12 residues long. Germline CDR1 and CDR2: MNHEY and SVGAGI.

The rearrangement uses TRBV19 and TRBJ2-1, with D possibly matching TRBD1 (6 bases). CDR1 LNHDA and CDR2 SQIVND come from the germline V gene (reference sequence). V lost 4 bases, J lost 6 bases, and 13 bases lay in between. The CDR3 contains 14 residues. The CDR3 DNA sequence: TGTGCCAGTAGTACCCTGGGGGCTACCAATGAGCAGTTCTTC. It encodes CASSTLGATNEQFF.

V is TRBV4-2 and J is TRBJ2-3; D assignment may be TRBD1 or TRBD2 (6 bases each). This CDR3 has 15 residues. V was clipped by 4 bases and J by 5 bases, with 16 bases between them. Germline CDR1 is LGHNA and CDR2 is YNFKEQ. In DNA form, the CDR3 reads TGTGCCAGCAGCCGAAATCCGGAGGGGGTAGATACGCAGTATTTT. Translation gives CASSRNPEGVDTQYF.

The chain carries TRBV18 and TRBJ1-1, with TRBD1 matching 7 bases. The CDR3 spans 12 residues. Germline-derived CDR1 and CDR2 are KGHSH and LQKENI. Losses at the gene ends were 3 bases for V and 7 bases for J; bases not matched to a gene: 2. CDR3 in amino acids: CASSPRQGEAFF. CDR3 coding DNA: TGTGCCAGCTCACCCAGACAGGGTGAAGCTTTCTTT.